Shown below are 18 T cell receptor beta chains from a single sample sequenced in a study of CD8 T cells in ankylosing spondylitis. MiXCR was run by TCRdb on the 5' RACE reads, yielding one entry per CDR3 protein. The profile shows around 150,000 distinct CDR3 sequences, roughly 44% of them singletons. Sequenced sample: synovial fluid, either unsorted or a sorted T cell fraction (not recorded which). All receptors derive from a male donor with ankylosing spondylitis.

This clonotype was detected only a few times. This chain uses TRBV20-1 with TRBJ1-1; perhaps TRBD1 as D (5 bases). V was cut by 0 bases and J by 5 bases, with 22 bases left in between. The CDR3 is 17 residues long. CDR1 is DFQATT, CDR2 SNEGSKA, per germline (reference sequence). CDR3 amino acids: CSARDLGHRWGRTEAFF. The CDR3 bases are TGCAGTGCTAGAGATTTGGGGCATCGGTGGGGAAGAACTGAAGCTTTCTTT.

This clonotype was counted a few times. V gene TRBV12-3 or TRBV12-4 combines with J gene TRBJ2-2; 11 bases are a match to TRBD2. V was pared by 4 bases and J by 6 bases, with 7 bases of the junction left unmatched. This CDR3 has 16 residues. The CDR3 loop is CASSSPGLAVAGELFF. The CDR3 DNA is TGTGCCAGCAGTTCCCCGGGACTAGCGGTGGCCGGGGAGCTGTTTTTT.

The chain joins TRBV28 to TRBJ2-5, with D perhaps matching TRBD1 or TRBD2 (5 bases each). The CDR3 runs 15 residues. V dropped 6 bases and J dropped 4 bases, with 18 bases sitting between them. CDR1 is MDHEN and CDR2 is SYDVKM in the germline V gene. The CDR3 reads CASRQAGKAGETQYF. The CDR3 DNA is TGTGCCAGCAGGCAGGCAGGGAAGGCGGGAGAGACCCAGTACTTC.

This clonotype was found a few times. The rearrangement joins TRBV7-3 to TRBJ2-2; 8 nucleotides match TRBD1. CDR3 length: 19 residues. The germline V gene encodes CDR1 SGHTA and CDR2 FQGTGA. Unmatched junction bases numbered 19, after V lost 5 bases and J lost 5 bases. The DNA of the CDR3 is TGTGCCAGCAGCCCCCCGGGGGACAGGTTAAGACGGACGACCGGGGAGCTGTTTTTT. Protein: CASSPPGDRLRRTTGELFF. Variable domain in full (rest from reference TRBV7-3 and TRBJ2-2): GAGVSQTPSNKVTEKGKYVELRCDPISGHTALYWYRQSLGQGPEFLIYFQGTGAADDSGLPNDRFFAVRPEGSVSTLKIQRTERGDSAVYLCASSPPGDRLRRTTGELFFGEGSRLTVL.

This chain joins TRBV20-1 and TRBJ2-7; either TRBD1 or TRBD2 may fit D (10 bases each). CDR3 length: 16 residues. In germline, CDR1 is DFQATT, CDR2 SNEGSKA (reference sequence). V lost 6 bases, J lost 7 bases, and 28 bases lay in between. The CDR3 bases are TGCAGTGCCAGGGACAGGGGCTCAGCGGGAGGGCTTGAGCAGTACTTC. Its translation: CSARDRGSAGGLEQYF.

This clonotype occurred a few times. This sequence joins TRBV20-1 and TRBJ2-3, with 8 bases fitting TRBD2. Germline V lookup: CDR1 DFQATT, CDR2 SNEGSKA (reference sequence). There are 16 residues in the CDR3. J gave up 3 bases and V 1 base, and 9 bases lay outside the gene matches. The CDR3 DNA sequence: TGCAGTGCTAGAGGGTTGGTAGCGGGGTTGACAGATACGCAGTATTTT. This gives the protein CSARGLVAGLTDTQYF.

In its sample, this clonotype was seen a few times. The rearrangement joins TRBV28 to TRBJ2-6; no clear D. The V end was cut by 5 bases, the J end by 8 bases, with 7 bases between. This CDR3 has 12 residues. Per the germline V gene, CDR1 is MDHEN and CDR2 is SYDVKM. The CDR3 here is CASSQWPNVLTF. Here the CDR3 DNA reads TGTGCCAGCAGTCAATGGCCCAACGTCCTGACTTTC.

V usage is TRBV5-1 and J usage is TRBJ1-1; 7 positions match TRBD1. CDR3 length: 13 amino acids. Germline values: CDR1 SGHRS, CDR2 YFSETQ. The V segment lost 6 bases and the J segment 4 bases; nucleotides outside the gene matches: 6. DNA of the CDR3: TGCGCCAGCAAGCAGGGGGAGTTCACTGAAGCTTTCTTT. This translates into CASKQGEFTEAFF.

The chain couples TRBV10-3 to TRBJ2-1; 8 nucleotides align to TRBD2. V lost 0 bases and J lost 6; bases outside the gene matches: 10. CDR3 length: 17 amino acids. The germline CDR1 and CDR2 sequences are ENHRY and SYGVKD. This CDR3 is CAISESNWRGVLNEQFF. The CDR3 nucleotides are TGTGCCATCAGTGAGTCGAACTGGCGGGGGGTACTCAATGAGCAGTTCTTC.

The CDR3 sequence is CSVELGSSYEQYF. The DNA of the CDR3 is TGCAGCGTTGAATTGGGGAGCTCCTACGAGCAGTACTTC. The chain joins TRBV29-1 to TRBJ2-7, with TRBD2 as a possible D gene (5 bases). Germline CDR1 and CDR2: SQVTM and ANQGSEA. This CDR3 comprises 13 residues. Trimming shortened V by 2 bases and J by 0 bases, and 8 bases separated the two germline ends.

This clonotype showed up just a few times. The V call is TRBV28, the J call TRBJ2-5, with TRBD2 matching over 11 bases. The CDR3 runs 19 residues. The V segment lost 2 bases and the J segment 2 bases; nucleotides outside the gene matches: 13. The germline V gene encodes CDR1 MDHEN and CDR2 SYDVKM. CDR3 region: CASSLQTTGLAVKQETQYF. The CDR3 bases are TGTGCCAGCAGTTTACAGACGACGGGACTAGCGGTAAAACAAGAGACCCAGTACTTC.

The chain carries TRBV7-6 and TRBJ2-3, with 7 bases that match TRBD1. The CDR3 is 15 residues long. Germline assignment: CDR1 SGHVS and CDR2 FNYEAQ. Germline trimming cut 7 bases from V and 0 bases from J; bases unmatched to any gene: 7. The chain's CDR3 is CASTQEGASTDTQYF. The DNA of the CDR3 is TGTGCCAGCACCCAAGAGGGGGCTAGCACAGATACGCAGTATTTT. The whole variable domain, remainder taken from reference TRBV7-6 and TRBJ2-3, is GAGVSQSPRYKVTKRGQDVALRCDPISGHVSLYWYRQALGQGPEFLTYFNYEAQQDKSGLPNDRFSAERPEGSISTLTIQRTEQRDSAMYRCASTQEGASTDTQYFGPGTRLTVL.

This CDR3 reads CASSQMDRAAGTQYF. DNA for the CDR3: TGTGCCAGCAGCCAAATGGACAGGGCAGCGGGGACCCAGTACTTC. The chain couples TRBV3-1 to TRBJ2-5, with 8 positions matching TRBD1. The CDR3 runs 15 residues. Per the germline V gene, CDR1 is LGHDT and CDR2 is YNNKEL (reference sequence). The V segment lost 2 bases and the J segment 7 bases; nucleotides outside the gene matches: 9.

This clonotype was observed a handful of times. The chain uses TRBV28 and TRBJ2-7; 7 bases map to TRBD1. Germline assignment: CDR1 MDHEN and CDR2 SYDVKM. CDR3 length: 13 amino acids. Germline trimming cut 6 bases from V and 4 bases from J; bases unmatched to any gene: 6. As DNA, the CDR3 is TGTGCCAGCAGACCTCAGGGGGTATACGAGCAGTACTTC. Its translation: CASRPQGVYEQYF.

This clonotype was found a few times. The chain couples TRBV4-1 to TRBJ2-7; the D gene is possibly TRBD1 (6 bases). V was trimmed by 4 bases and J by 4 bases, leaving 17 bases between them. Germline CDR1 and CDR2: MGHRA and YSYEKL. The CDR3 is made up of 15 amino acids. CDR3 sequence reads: CASSPSVGQRYEQYF. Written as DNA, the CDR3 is TGCGCCAGCAGCCCATCGGTAGGACAGAGATACGAGCAGTACTTC.

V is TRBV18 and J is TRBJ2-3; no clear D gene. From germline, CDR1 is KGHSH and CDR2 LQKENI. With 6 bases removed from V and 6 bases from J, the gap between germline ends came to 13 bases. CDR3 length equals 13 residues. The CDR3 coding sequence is TGTGCCAGCTCCCCGGCCCGGGCGGATACGCAGTATTTT. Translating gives CASSPARADTQYF.

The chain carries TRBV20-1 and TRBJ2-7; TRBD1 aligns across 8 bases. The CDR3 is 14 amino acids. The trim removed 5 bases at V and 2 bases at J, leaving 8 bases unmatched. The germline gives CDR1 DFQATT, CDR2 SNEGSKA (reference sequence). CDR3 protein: CSASLDRGPYEQYF. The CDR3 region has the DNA TGCAGTGCTTCCCTTGACAGGGGACCCTACGAGCAGTACTTC.

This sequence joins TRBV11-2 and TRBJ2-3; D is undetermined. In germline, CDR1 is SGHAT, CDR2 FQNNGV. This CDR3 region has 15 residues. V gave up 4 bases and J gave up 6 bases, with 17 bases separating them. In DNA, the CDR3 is TGTGCCAGCAGCTGGGCCGAACACGGTGGGGATACGCAGTATTTT. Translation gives CASSWAEHGGDTQYF.